The 14 T cell receptor beta chains presented below share a single source sample, sequenced in a study of cytomegalovirus exposure and HLA in healthy donors. Primers included in the PCR were 60 Vbeta and 13 Jbeta primers. Some clones are missing from TCRdb's copy, which holds only in-frame ones; the method was immunoSEQ multiplex PCR. The table for this sample gives about 120,000 clones. The material sequenced was PBMCs. These receptors were taken from a man aged 18 to 29 in good health and CMV-seronegative.

The chain combines TRBV19 with TRBJ1-1; 7 nucleotides line up with TRBD1. From germline, CDR1 is LNHDA and CDR2 SQIVND (reference sequence). The CDR3 sequence is 15 residues long. The ends lost 7 bases at V and 1 base at J; junction bases unmatched: 9. Written as DNA, the CDR3 is TGTGCCAGTATCCCCACAGGGGCGTCGAACACTGAAGCTTTCTTT. Residues: CASIPTGASNTEAFF.

With regard to this clone: At one end, the junction sequence differs from germline, possibly due to a read error. The J gene is TRBJ1-1, the V gene TRBV7-2; D may be TRBD1 (6 bases). The V gene's germline CDR1 is SGHTA and CDR2 FQGNSA. The CDR3 is 12 amino acids. CDR3 in amino acids: CASSLGPTTGIF. The CDR3 DNA reads TGTGCCAGCAGCTTAGGACCCACTACAGGGATCTTT. Complete variable domain (other parts from reference TRBV7-2 and TRBJ1-1): GAGVSQSPSNKVTEKGKDVELRCDPISGHTALYWYRQSLGQGLEFLIYFQGNSAPDKSGLPSDRFSAERTGGSVSTLTIQRTQQEDSAVYLCASSLGPTTGIFGQGTRLTVV.

The chain is built from TRBV6-5 and TRBJ2-7, with 9 positions matching TRBD2. The V segment lost 8 bases and the J segment 4 bases; nucleotides outside the gene matches: 6. CDR3 length equals 13 residues. Germline assignment: CDR1 MNHEY and CDR2 SVGAGI. The CDR3 coding sequence is TGTGCCAGCTTACTAGCGGGTAAATACGAGCAGTACTTC. Translation: CASLLAGKYEQYF.

The chain links TRBV7-9 to TRBJ1-1; no firm D call. There are 12 residues in the CDR3. CDR1 and CDR2 (germline): SEHNR, FQNEAQ (reference sequence). With 5 bases removed from V and 5 bases from J, the gap between germline ends came to 9 bases. The DNA of the CDR3 is TGTGCCAGCAGCCCGAGAGGGACTGAAGCTTTCTTT. Protein: CASSPRGTEAFF.

The chain joins TRBV30 to TRBJ1-2, with a tentative D call TRBD1 (6 bases). The length of the CDR3 is 12 residues. The germline V and J ends were trimmed by 3 bases and 6 bases, with 11 bases remaining between them. CDR1 GTSNPN and CDR2 SVGIG come from the germline V gene (reference sequence). The CDR3 spells CAWSAGENGYTF. The CDR3 nucleotides are TGTGCCTGGAGCGCAGGGGAGAATGGCTACACCTTC.

This chain joins TRBV9 and TRBJ2-7, with 14 bases that match TRBD2. CDR3 length equals 17 residues. Germline V lookup: CDR1 SGDLS, CDR2 YYNGEE. Trimming cost V 4 bases and J 5 bases; bases outside gene matches: 11. CDR3 sequence (DNA): TGTGCCAGCAGCCCGACGGGACTAGCGGGAGAGGAAAACGAGCAGTACTTC. Protein sequence: CASSPTGLAGEENEQYF.

This chain joins TRBV7-9 and TRBJ1-2; 9 bases agree with TRBD1. The CDR3 consists of 15 residues. Germline CDR1 SEHNR, CDR2 FQNEAQ (reference sequence). V was clipped by 6 bases and J by 7 bases; unmatched bases: 12. The CDR3 DNA reads as TGTGCCAGCAGGCCACTACCGGGACAGGGTAGTGGCTACACCTTC. Translated, it gives CASRPLPGQGSGYTF. The full variable domain, rest sourced from reference TRBV7-9 and TRBJ1-2, is DTGVSQNPRHKITKRGQNVTFRCDPISEHNRLYWYRQTLGQGPEFLTYFQNEAQLEKSRLLSDRFSAERPKGSFSTLEIQRTEQGDSAMYLCASRPLPGQGSGYTFGSGTRLTVV.

This chain uses TRBV7-6 with TRBJ2-3; 7 bases agree with TRBD2. This CDR3 has 17 amino acids. Germline CDR1 and CDR2: SGHVS and FNYEAQ. Germline trimming cut 1 base from V and 0 bases from J; bases unmatched to any gene: 7. CDR3 sequence: CASSLVSGGSSTDTQYF. For the CDR3, the DNA is TGTGCCAGCAGCTTAGTATCGGGAGGCTCCAGCACAGATACGCAGTATTTT. The full variable domain, rest sourced from reference TRBV7-6 and TRBJ2-3, is GAGVSQSPRYKVTKRGQDVALRCDPISGHVSLYWYRQALGQGPEFLTYFNYEAQQDKSGLPNDRFSAERPEGSISTLTIQRTEQRDSAMYRCASSLVSGGSSTDTQYFGPGTRLTVL.

The V and J genes are TRBV7-6 and TRBJ2-7, with a weak D call TRBD1 (5 bases). CDR1 SGHVS and CDR2 FNYEAQ come from the germline V gene. The ends were cut back, 6 bases at V and 2 bases at J, with 20 bases in the middle. The CDR3 length is 16 residues. CDR3 amino acids: CASSRQSVAQAYEQYF. The DNA of the CDR3 is TGTGCCAGCAGTCGCCAATCGGTAGCACAGGCCTACGAGCAGTACTTC.

CDR3 sequence reads: CASSSGRGTSGDTQYF. CDR3 nucleotides: TGTGCCAGCAGCTCAGGACGCGGGACTAGCGGTGATACGCAGTATTTT. The chain combines TRBV7-6 with TRBJ2-3; TRBD2 aligns across 11 bases. There are 16 residues in the CDR3. Germline CDR1 reads SGHVS; CDR2 reads FNYEAQ. V trimming: 4 bases; J trimming: 6 bases; junction bases outside the gene matches: 9.

This chain links TRBV9 with TRBJ1-3; weak D call: TRBD1 (5 bases). This CDR3 has 15 amino acids. Germline V CDR1 and CDR2: SGDLS, YYNGEE. The ends were cut back, 4 bases at V and 3 bases at J, with 14 bases in the middle. CDR3 in amino acids: CASSSRNQGGNTIYF. CDR3 DNA sequence: TGTGCCAGCAGCTCCCGCAATCAGGGTGGAAACACCATATATTTT.

The chain links TRBV7-8 to TRBJ1-2; 9 bases align to TRBD1. Looked up from germline, CDR1 is SGHVS and CDR2 is FQNEAQ. With V trimmed by 1 base and J by 4 bases, 1 base remained unmatched. The CDR3 is 14 amino acids. Written as DNA, the CDR3 is TGTGCCAGCAGCTTAGGGGACAGGGCCTATGGCTACACCTTC. It encodes CASSLGDRAYGYTF. Full variable domain (missing parts from reference TRBV7-8 and TRBJ1-2): GAGVSQSPRYKVAKRGQDVALRCDPISGHVSLFWYQQALGQGPEFLTYFQNEAQLDKSGLPSDRFFAERPEGSVSTLKIQRTQQEDSAVYLCASSLGDRAYGYTFGSGTRLTVV.

V usage is TRBV5-1 and J usage is TRBJ2-7; D is unclear. Germline CDR1 reads SGHRS; CDR2 reads YFSETQ. Trimming removed 3 bases from V and 3 bases from J, with 10 bases in between. This CDR3 has 13 amino acids. CDR3 DNA: TGCGCCAGCAGCTCAAGTGCAGGCTACGAGCAGTACTTC. Its protein is CASSSSAGYEQYF.

This chain joins TRBV25-1 and TRBJ1-1, with 10 nucleotides matching TRBD1. CDR1 is MGHDK and CDR2 is SYGVNS in the germline V gene. J lost 5 bases, V lost 5 bases, and 8 bases had no gene match. This CDR3 has 15 amino acids. As DNA, the CDR3 is TGTGCCAGCAGTCATTCAACGGACAGGGGGACTGAAGCTTTCTTT. Translation gives CASSHSTDRGTEAFF.